Each of the 29 T cell receptor beta chains below was sequenced from the same sample in a study of blood T cell repertoires in COVID-19. The assay was immunoSEQ multiplex PCR, and TCRdb's table has in-frame clones only and misses some. The repertoire consists of over 150,000 clones, with roughly 79% occurring once and the leading ten covering 26%. Input material: peripheral blood. The receptors were gathered from a woman in her 70s with acute or convalescent COVID-19.

The chain employs TRBV4-1 and TRBJ2-4, with 8 bases matching TRBD2. CDR3 length: 19 amino acids. Looked up from germline, CDR1 is MGHRA and CDR2 is YSYEKL. Germline trimming cut 0 bases from V and 5 bases from J; bases unmatched to any gene: 15. The CDR3 nucleotides are TGCGCCAGCAGCCAAGACGCGAGCGGGGGAGGGGGATTGGAAAACATTCAGTACTTC. It translates to CASSQDASGGGGLENIQYF.

The J gene is TRBJ2-6, the V gene TRBV21-1; the DNA was not compared with TRBD1, the D call given in the table. TRBV21-1 corresponds to a pseudogene. The CDR3 loop spans 18 amino acids. The CDR3 DNA sequence: TGTGCCAGCAGCAACTTACAGGGGAACCCCTCTGGGGCCAACGTCCTGACTTTC. Translation: CASSNLQGNPSGANVLTF.

The chain is built from TRBV29-1 and TRBJ2-1; 8 nucleotides agree with TRBD2. Trimming cost V 7 bases and J 8 bases; bases outside gene matches: 10. CDR1 is SQVTM, CDR2 ANQGSEA, per germline. The CDR3 extends over 13 amino acids. As DNA, the CDR3 is TGCAGCGGTCGGTCGGGAGGGAATGATGAGCAGTTCTTC. Amino acids: CSGRSGGNDEQFF.

This clone has more than one count but fewer than ten. The J gene is TRBJ1-2, the V gene TRBV30, with 7 bases matching TRBD1. The CDR3 has 17 residues. Trimming removed 1 base from V and 7 bases from J; junction bases left unmatched: 18. Germline CDR1 is GTSNPN and CDR2 is SVGIG (reference sequence). The CDR3 coding sequence is TGTGCCTGGAGTGGCCGACAGGGAGTTAGTCCCCATTTTGGCTACACCTTC. Translating gives CAWSGRQGVSPHFGYTF.

This chain uses TRBV5-1 with TRBJ2-1; a weak D match, TRBD2 (5 bases). Looked up from germline, CDR1 is SGHRS and CDR2 is YFSETQ. V lost 4 bases and J 3 bases, leaving 17 bases between the germline ends. There are 16 residues in the CDR3. The CDR3 sequence: CASSLTDSFFYNEQFF. The CDR3 coding sequence is TGCGCCAGCAGCCTGACGGACTCTTTCTTCTACAATGAGCAGTTCTTC. The whole variable domain, remainder taken from reference TRBV5-1 and TRBJ2-1, is KAGVTQTPRYLIKTRGQQVTLSCSPISGHRSVSWYQQTPGQGLQFLFEYFSETQRNKGNFPGRFSGRQFSNSRSEMNVSTLELGDSALYLCASSLTDSFFYNEQFFGPGTRLTVL.

This sequence joins TRBV2 and TRBJ1-2; maybe TRBD1 (6 bases). Germline CDR1 is SNHLY and CDR2 is FYNNEI. With 11 bases removed from V and 6 bases from J, the gap between germline ends came to 22 bases. The CDR3 spans 14 residues. Here the CDR3 reads CAGPGADWAHGYTF. The CDR3 DNA sequence: TGTGCCGGCCCAGGGGCAGATTGGGCCCATGGCTACACCTTC.

This chain joins TRBV18 and TRBJ2-2; D is undetermined. The length of the CDR3 is 18 residues. Germline CDR1 reads KGHSH; CDR2 reads LQKENI. Trimming shortened V by 3 bases and J by 0 bases, and 17 bases separated the two germline ends. CDR3 residues: CASSPRTDDPSNTGELFF. The CDR3 DNA follows: TGTGCCAGCTCACCTAGAACAGACGATCCTTCGAACACCGGGGAGCTGTTTTTT.

The chain recombines TRBV7-9 with TRBJ1-2, with 7 bases aligning to TRBD1. Germline CDR1 and CDR2: SEHNR and FQNEAQ (reference sequence). CDR3 size: 17 residues. With 2 bases clipped from V and 0 bases from J, the junction kept 9 bases outside the gene matches. The CDR3 DNA follows: TGTGCCAGCAGCTTAACTGACAGGGCCGCCACTAACTATGGCTACACCTTC. Translating it yields CASSLTDRAATNYGYTF.

The CDR3: CASSNLGGGDEKLFF. The CDR3 region has the DNA TGTGCCAGCAGCAATTTGGGGGGGGGAGATGAAAAACTGTTTTTT. J is TRBJ1-4 and V is TRBV28; possibly TRBD1 for D (5 bases). This CDR3 comprises 15 residues. V shed 6 bases and J shed 6 bases, with 17 bases lying between them. Per germline, CDR1 MDHEN and CDR2 SYDVKM.

Comments on this clone: A read error may account for a junction end that differs from germline. The gene calls are TRBV2 and TRBJ2-7, with D possibly being TRBD2 (6 bases). Looked up from germline, CDR1 is SNHLY and CDR2 is FYNNEI. CDR3 length equals 13 residues. CDR3 amino acids: CASSDLLSGEPYF. DNA for the CDR3: TGTGCCAGCAGTGACCTCCTCTCGGGAGAGCCGTACTTC.

J is TRBJ2-1 and V is TRBV2, with 8 bases that match TRBD2. This CDR3 is built from 12 residues. The junction had 5 bases not matched to a gene; V was cut back by 6 bases and J by 10 bases. Germline CDR1 and CDR2: SNHLY and FYNNEI. CDR3 sequence: CASREGLEEQFF. CDR3 DNA: TGTGCCAGCAGGGAGGGACTAGAAGAGCAGTTCTTC. Based on the CDR3 plus reference TRBV2 and TRBJ2-1, the full variable domain is EPEVTQTPSHQVTQMGQEVILRCVPISNHLYFYWYRQILGQKVEFLVSFYNNEISEKSEIFDDQFSVERPDGSNFTLKIRSTKLEDSAMYFCASREGLEEQFFGPGTRLTVL.

The rearrangement links TRBV6-5 to TRBJ2-2; 7 bases match TRBD1. The CDR3 spans 15 residues. Germline lookup yields CDR1 MNHEY and CDR2 SVGAGI. Germline trimming cut 6 bases from V and 4 bases from J; bases unmatched to any gene: 8. The CDR3 DNA reads TGTGCCAGCAGACCTCGGGACAGACTCACCGGGGAGCTGTTTTTT. It is translated as CASRPRDRLTGELFF.

The chain carries TRBV7-2 and TRBJ1-2; TRBD1 agrees at 8 bases. The V segment lost 5 bases and the J segment 7 bases; nucleotides outside the gene matches: 6. The CDR3 covers 13 residues. The germline V gene has CDR1 SGHTA and CDR2 FQGNSA. Here the CDR3 reads CASSGQGAGGYTF. In DNA, the CDR3 is TGTGCCAGCAGCGGACAGGGCGCGGGTGGCTACACCTTC.

The chain links TRBV9 to TRBJ2-3; weak D call: TRBD2 (6 bases). The CDR3 is 16 amino acids. Germline values: CDR1 SGDLS, CDR2 YYNGEE. V was clipped by 3 bases and J by 2 bases, with 16 bases between them. CDR3 amino acids: CASSAGTSQYTDTQYF. In DNA form, the CDR3 reads TGTGCCAGCAGCGCCGGGACTTCTCAGTACACAGATACGCAGTATTTT.

V gene TRBV6-5 combines with J gene TRBJ1-4; D call uncertain. CDR1 MNHEY and CDR2 SVGAGI come from the germline V gene. Trimming shortened V by 5 bases and J by 8 bases, and 18 bases separated the two germline ends. The CDR3 runs to 15 residues. CDR3 in DNA: TGTGCCAGCAGTCCTCCCGGGGTCATGGGGGAAAAACTGTTTTTT. Its protein product is CASSPPGVMGEKLFF.

The V call is TRBV21-1, the J call TRBJ1-1; the table names TRBD1, a call not compared with the DNA. TRBV21-1 is given as a pseudogene. The CDR3 covers 13 residues. CDR3 region: CASLGDRNTEAFF. The DNA for the CDR3 is TGTGCCAGCCTAGGGGACAGGAACACTGAAGCTTTCTTT.

The V call is TRBV29-1, the J call TRBJ2-7, with unresolved D. CDR3 length: 12 residues. Trimming removed 4 bases at V and 0 bases at J, with 7 bases between. The V gene's germline CDR1 is SQVTM and CDR2 ANQGSEA. DNA for the CDR3: TGCAGCGTTGCCGTCAGCTCCTACGAGCAGTACTTC. Encoded protein: CSVAVSSYEQYF.

This clone was observed a single time. The chain joins TRBV5-1 to TRBJ1-4; 7 bases are a match to TRBD1. V was pared by 4 bases and J by 6 bases, with 9 bases of the junction left unmatched. Germline values: CDR1 SGHRS, CDR2 YFSETQ. The CDR3 runs 15 residues. The CDR3 bases are TGCGCCAGCAGCCCCGGAGGGGGCGCGCATGAAAAACTGTTTTTT. It is translated as CASSPGGGAHEKLFF.

The chain employs TRBV21-1 and TRBJ1-3; TRBD1, the table's D call, lacks a check against the DNA. TRBV21-1 is reported as a pseudogene. The CDR3 runs to 18 residues. The CDR3: CASSKAYRGFFRGNTIYF. For the CDR3, the DNA is TGTGCCAGCAGCAAAGCTTACAGGGGGTTTTTTAGGGGAAACACCATATATTTT.

The chain combines TRBV5-1 with TRBJ1-1; tentative D call: TRBD1 (6 bases). CDR1 is SGHRS, CDR2 YFSETQ, per germline. Trimming took off 4 bases at V and 4 bases at J, with 20 bases between the two ends. This CDR3 contains 16 residues. The CDR3 protein is CASSDRFDRSRTEAFF. The CDR3 DNA follows: TGCGCCAGCAGCGACCGGTTCGACAGGTCTCGCACTGAAGCTTTCTTT.

The CDR3 bases are TGTGCCAGCAGCTTCAGGGGTACGGGAGGCTACACCTTC. Its translation is CASSFRGTGGYTF. The V and J genes are TRBV6-6 and TRBJ1-2; a weak D match, TRBD1 (6 bases). Trimming left V 6 bases short and J 8 bases short, with 16 bases between. The CDR3 loop spans 13 amino acids. Per the germline V gene, CDR1 is MNHNY and CDR2 is SVGAGI (reference sequence).

The V gene is TRBV5-5, the J gene TRBJ2-1, with 9 bases identical to TRBD1. This CDR3 has 15 residues. With 7 bases clipped from V and 2 bases from J, the junction kept 7 bases outside the gene matches. Germline values: CDR1 SGHKS, CDR2 YYEKEE (reference sequence). The CDR3 protein is CASGIRDRAYNEQFF. In DNA form, the CDR3 reads TGTGCCAGCGGCATCCGGGACAGGGCCTACAATGAGCAGTTCTTC.

This clone appeared a single time. The J gene is TRBJ2-3, the V gene TRBV3-1 (or the pseudogene TRBV3-2), with TRBD2 matching 10 bases. CDR1 is LGHDT and CDR2 is YNNKEL in the germline V gene (reference sequence). CDR3 length: 16 amino acids. Germline trimming cut 5 bases from V and 4 bases from J; bases unmatched to any gene: 9. In nucleotides, the CDR3 is TGTGCCAGCAGCAATCGACCTAGCGGGAGAGCAGATACGCAGTATTTT. It translates to CASSNRPSGRADTQYF.

The chain couples TRBV6-5 to TRBJ2-7; 7 bases fit TRBD1. J was trimmed by 2 bases and V by 5 bases; bases with no gene match: 6. The germline V gene encodes CDR1 MNHEY and CDR2 SVGAGI. The CDR3 totals 14 residues. CDR3 bases: TGTGCCAGCAGTCGCAACAGGGGTCCCTACGAGCAGTACTTC. It is translated as CASSRNRGPYEQYF.

This clone was observed a few times. The chain couples TRBV19 to TRBJ1-5; possibly TRBD1 for D (5 bases). Trimming cost V 4 bases and J 1 base, with 11 bases left between them. Germline values: CDR1 LNHDA, CDR2 SQIVND (reference sequence). This CDR3 has 15 residues. CDR3 DNA sequence: TGTGCCAGTAGTAGGGGCACAGGCAGCAATCAGCCCCAGCATTTT. Residues: CASSRGTGSNQPQHF.

CDR3 coding DNA: TGTGCCAGCAGCCAGCACCTAGCTCAGGAGCAGTTCTTC. Its protein is CASSQHLAQEQFF. The chain is built from TRBV14 and TRBJ2-1; possible D gene TRBD2, 5 bases. Germline-derived CDR1 and CDR2 are SGHDN and FVKESK. The V and J ends lost 3 bases and 10 bases respectively, with 13 bases between them. The CDR3 contains 13 residues.

The chain recombines TRBV6-6 with TRBJ2-5; tentative D call: TRBD1 (6 bases). V was shortened by 4 bases and J by 2 bases, with 8 bases between the two germline ends. There are 13 residues in the CDR3. Germline loops: CDR1 MNHNY, CDR2 SVGAGI (reference sequence). CDR3 region: CASSWTAQETQYF. The CDR3 DNA reads as TGTGCCAGCAGTTGGACAGCACAAGAGACCCAGTACTTC.

This clone was counted once. Other DNA sequences in this sample translate to the same CDR3. The chain uses TRBV7-9 and TRBJ2-2; perhaps TRBD1 as D (5 bases). Per germline, CDR1 SEHNR and CDR2 FQNEAQ (reference sequence). The CDR3 length is 14 residues. The ends were cut back, 5 bases at V and 1 base at J, with 8 bases in the middle. CDR3 nucleotides: TGTGCCAGCAGCAGGCAGGGGAACACCGGGGAGCTGTTTTTT. Its translation is CASSRQGNTGELFF. The complete variable domain, with remaining parts taken from reference TRBV7-9 and TRBJ2-2, reads DTGVSQNPRHKITKRGQNVTFRCDPISEHNRLYWYRQTLGQGPEFLTYFQNEAQLEKSRLLSDRFSAERPKGSFSTLEIQRTEQGDSAMYLCASSRQGNTGELFFGEGSRLTVL.

The CDR3 reads CASRTLLAGGASETQYF. The DNA for the CDR3 is TGCGCCAGCAGAACTCTACTAGCGGGCGGAGCGTCAGAGACCCAGTACTTC. V is TRBV5-1 and J is TRBJ2-5, with TRBD2 matching over 9 bases. This CDR3 spans 17 amino acids. The ends lost 5 bases at V and 4 bases at J; junction bases unmatched: 15. Germline CDR1 and CDR2: SGHRS and YFSETQ.